This entry lists 30 T cell receptor beta chains sequenced from one sample in a study of CD8+CD57+ T cells in acquired aplastic anemia. TCR beta VDJ and CDR3 were profiled, and genomic DNA was the template. TCRdb reprocessed the reads via MiXCR and lists one record per CDR3 protein. The profile shows under 350,000 distinct CDR3 sequences, 50% to 65% of them singletons. It was patients with CD8+CD57+ cell expansion by flow cytometry who were chosen for sequencing. The sequenced sample consisted of sorted CD4+, CD8+, or CD8+CD57+ T cells (not recorded which) from PBMCs. These receptors were collected from a human donor with aplastic anemia.

This rearrangement joins TRBV4-2 to TRBJ2-7; D remains unclear. CDR3 size: 15 residues. The V gene's germline CDR1 is LGHNA and CDR2 YNFKEQ. V lost 0 bases, J lost 4 bases, and 13 bases lay in between. The CDR3 coding sequence is TGTGCCAGCAGCCAAGAAATGGCCAGGCAGTACGAGCAGTACTTC. It codes for CASSQEMARQYEQYF.

This clonotype has more than one count but fewer than ten. As DNA, the CDR3 is TGTGCCAGCAGCCCCCAGGGGAACACTGAAAAACTGTTTTTT. Translating it yields CASSPQGNTEKLFF. This rearrangement joins TRBV7-8 to TRBJ1-4, with D possibly being TRBD1 (6 bases). CDR3 length: 14 amino acids. Trimming took off 5 bases at V and 7 bases at J, with 14 bases between the two ends. Germline values: CDR1 SGHVS, CDR2 FQNEAQ.

The V call is TRBV2, the J call TRBJ1-5; D remains unclear. Germline V CDR1 and CDR2: SNHLY, FYNNEI. The CDR3 covers 15 residues. The V and J ends lost 7 bases and 5 bases respectively, with 18 bases between them. In nucleotides, the CDR3 is TGTGCCAGCAATGGTGGCCCGCAAGCATATCAGCCCCAGCATTTT. Protein sequence: CASNGGPQAYQPQHF.

With respect to this clonotype: With a much larger clone just one base away, this may be a read error. The chain employs TRBV4-1 and TRBJ2-5; no clear D. The CDR3 is 13 residues long. Per germline, CDR1 MGHRA and CDR2 YSYEKL. The chain's CDR3 is CASSQEGLETQYF. CDR3 nucleotide sequence: TGTGCCAGCAGCCAAGAAGGTCTTGAGACCCAGTACTTC.

V gene TRBV6-2 or TRBV6-3 combines with J gene TRBJ1-4, with D possibly matching TRBD1 (5 bases). The CDR3 is made up of 14 amino acids. The germline V and J ends were trimmed by 3 bases and 10 bases, with 15 bases remaining between them. Germline CDR1 MNHEY, CDR2 SVGEGT. CDR3 sequence (DNA): TGTGCCAGCAGTTATCGGGGGGACGCTAGAAAACTGTTTTTT. Its protein is CASSYRGDARKLFF.

This clonotype was recorded a few times. V gene TRBV20-1 combines with J gene TRBJ2-5; 9 bases agree with TRBD2. In germline, CDR1 is DFQATT, CDR2 SNEGSKA (reference sequence). The V gene end was trimmed by 3 bases and the J gene end by 7 bases; junction bases not matched to a gene: 12. This CDR3 comprises 15 residues. The CDR3 spells CSAREAGGRERTQYF. CDR3 DNA sequence: TGCAGTGCTAGGGAAGCGGGGGGCCGAGAAAGGACCCAGTACTTC.

Points on this clonotype: No conserved phenylalanine or tryptophan ends this CDR3, so it is likely a read error. The DNA is left out, because the CDR3 cannot be placed on it with certainty; the CDR3 is given as TCRdb lists it. The rearrangement uses TRBV19 and TRBJ2-6. The CDR3 has 9 amino acids, counting both end residues. Germline CDR1 reads LNHDA; CDR2 reads SQIVND (reference sequence). This chain's CDR3 is CASSPTGTS.

This clonotype was seen repeatedly, ten times or more. This rearrangement joins TRBV5-6 to TRBJ1-5; the D is unclear. In germline, CDR1 is SGHDT, CDR2 YYEEEE. Trimming shortened V by 4 bases and J by 0 bases, and 11 bases separated the two germline ends. The CDR3 consists of 15 residues. CDR3 DNA: TGTGCCAGCAGCCTACGATCCCTTAGCAATCAGCCCCAGCATTTT. This translates into CASSLRSLSNQPQHF.

This clonotype came up many times. This chain links TRBV6-5 with TRBJ1-6, with 7 bases fitting TRBD1. Losses at the gene ends were 0 bases for V and 7 bases for J; bases not matched to a gene: 6. This CDR3 region has 16 residues. Germline V gene sequence: CDR1 MNHEY, CDR2 SVGAGI. The CDR3 loop reads CASSYSNGRGNSPLHF. Written as DNA, the CDR3 is TGTGCCAGCAGTTACTCGAACGGCAGGGGGAATTCACCCCTCCACTTT.

CDR3 bases: TGTGCCAGCAGGGCCTCAGGGGGTAGCAATCAGCCCCAGCATTTT. Encoded protein: CASRASGGSNQPQHF. V gene TRBV2 combines with J gene TRBJ1-5, with 7 bases matching TRBD1. This CDR3 is built from 15 residues. V was clipped by 6 bases and J by 0 bases; unmatched bases: 5. Germline CDR1 is SNHLY and CDR2 is FYNNEI.

Note on this clonotype: At one of its ends the junction is not consistent with the germline gene, which may arise from a read error. This sequence joins TRBV5-1 and TRBJ1-1; TRBD1 matches 7 bases. The CDR3 is 15 residues long. In germline, CDR1 is SGHRS, CDR2 YFSETQ. CDR3 in DNA: TGTGCCAGCAGCTTGGAAGCAGGGGGTAGGACTGAAGCTTTCTTT. Translated, it gives CASSLEAGGRTEAFF.

This clonotype showed up just a few times. The chain is built from TRBV18 and TRBJ1-5; D is ambiguous. The CDR3 runs 14 residues. V lost 3 bases and J lost 4, with 10 bases in between. From germline, CDR1 is KGHSH and CDR2 LQKENI. In nucleotides, the CDR3 is TGTGCCAGCTCACCGGACCAGCGAAATCAGCCCCAGCATTTT. This encodes CASSPDQRNQPQHF.

The chain combines TRBV18 with TRBJ1-3; D unclear. The CDR3 totals 16 residues. V lost 0 bases, J lost 0 bases, and 9 bases lay in between. The germline gives CDR1 KGHSH, CDR2 LQKENI. The chain's CDR3 is CASSPPNGCSGNTIYF. For the CDR3, the DNA is TGTGCCAGCTCACCACCGAACGGTTGCTCTGGAAACACCATATATTTT. Full variable domain (rest looked up from reference TRBV18 and TRBJ1-3): NAGVMQNPRHLVRRRGQEARLRCSPMKGHSHVYWYRQLPEEGLKFMVYLQKENIIDESGMPKERFSAEFPKEGPSILRIQQVVRGDSAAYFCASSPPNGCSGNTIYFGEGSWLTVV.

In this sample, this clonotype turned up a few times. This chain connects TRBV7-3 to TRBJ2-3; 10 nucleotides agree with TRBD2. CDR1 and CDR2 from the germline V gene are SGHTA and FQGTGA. The CDR3 consists of 14 residues. Losses at the gene ends were 4 bases for V and 8 bases for J; bases not matched to a gene: 6. The CDR3 sequence is CASSSGLARGTQYF. The CDR3 nucleotides are TGTGCCAGCAGCTCGGGACTAGCGAGGGGTACGCAGTATTTT.

Comment on this clonotype: The CDR3 end shows no conserved phenylalanine or tryptophan, and so a read error is likely. This chain links TRBV20-1 with TRBJ1-6; D is unresolved. The V end was cut by 3 bases, the J end by 7 bases, with 10 bases between. Germline V gives CDR1 DFQATT, CDR2 SNEGSKA (reference sequence). CDR3 length: 13 amino acids. The CDR3 loop is CSARTVENSPLHS. The CDR3 coding sequence is TGCAGTGCTAGGACCGTAGAGAATTCACCCCTCCACTCT.

Regarding this clonotype: A much larger clone differs by one base, so this may be a read error. In this CDR3 the conserved last residue, phenylalanine or tryptophan, is missing, so a read error is likely. The chain links TRBV6-1 to TRBJ2-3; weak D call: TRBD1 (7 bases). Trimming shortened V by 7 bases and J by 3 bases, and 11 bases separated the two germline ends. This CDR3 region has 13 residues. Germline CDR1 and CDR2: MNHNS and SASEGT. The CDR3 region is CASTPGGTDTQYL. Here the CDR3 DNA reads TGTGCCAGCACCCCAGGGGGGACAGATACGCAGTATCTT.

This chain links TRBV29-1 with TRBJ2-7; 7 positions agree with TRBD2. Per germline, CDR1 SQVTM and CDR2 ANQGSEA. V lost 7 bases, J lost 7 bases, and 13 bases stayed unmatched. The CDR3 totals 13 residues. CDR3 sequence: CSGRTGGTGEQYF. The DNA of the CDR3 is TGCAGCGGGAGAACGGGAGGAACCGGGGAGCAGTACTTC.

A few counts support this clonotype. The chain couples TRBV7-3 to TRBJ2-3, with 8 bases identical to TRBD2. With V trimmed by 2 bases and J by 12 bases, 4 bases remained unmatched. Germline V gene data show CDR1 as SGHTA and CDR2 as FQGTGA. CDR3 length equals 12 residues. The CDR3 sequence is CASSLGSGSQYF. In DNA, the CDR3 is TGTGCCAGCAGCTTAGGCAGCGGGAGTCAGTATTTT.

The chain is built from TRBV7-7 and TRBJ1-1; maybe TRBD1 (5 bases). CDR3 size: 12 residues. Trimming removed 5 bases from V and 10 bases from J, with 14 bases in between. Per the germline V gene, CDR1 is SSHAT and CDR2 is FNYEAQ (reference sequence). The CDR3, as DNA: TGTGCCAGCAGCCCTAGCGGGGGTGGAGCTTTCTTT. Translation: CASSPSGGGAFF.

The V gene is TRBV7-9, the J gene TRBJ2-7; weak D call: TRBD1 (5 bases). The germline V gene encodes CDR1 SEHNR and CDR2 FQNEAQ (reference sequence). The CDR3 has 12 amino acids. The germline V and J ends were trimmed by 5 bases and 7 bases, with 12 bases remaining between them. This chain's CDR3 is CASSTPAGEQYF. The CDR3 bases are TGTGCCAGCAGCACCCCCGCAGGGGAGCAGTACTTC.

This clonotype was counted ten times or more. The chain links TRBV7-8 to TRBJ2-1, with 10 bases fitting TRBD2. V trimming: 2 bases; J trimming: 5 bases; junction bases outside the gene matches: 9. Per germline, CDR1 SGHVS and CDR2 FQNEAQ. This CDR3 comprises 17 residues. The DNA of the CDR3 is TGTGCCAGCAGCTTATCGGTGAGCGGGGGGGCGGACAATGAGCAGTTCTTC. Translating gives CASSLSVSGGADNEQFF.

The chain uses TRBV15 and TRBJ2-5; TRBD1 is a possible D gene (5 bases). The CDR3 runs 15 residues. Germline V gives CDR1 LNHNV, CDR2 YYDKDF (reference sequence). Trimming took off 3 bases at V and 5 bases at J, with 16 bases between the two ends. The DNA of the CDR3 is TGTGCCACCAGCAGTGATCTATGTCAGGGCGAGACCCAGTACTTC. Its translation is CATSSDLCQGETQYF. Together with reference TRBV15 and TRBJ2-5, the CDR3 gives the full variable domain: DAMVIQNPRYQVTQFGKPVTLSCSQTLNHNVMYWYQQKSSQAPKLLFHYYDKDFNNEADTPDNFQSRRPNTSFCFLDIRSPGLGDTAMYLCATSSDLCQGETQYFGPGTRLLVL.

A few counts support this clonotype. The chain uses TRBV6-1 and TRBJ2-1; no clear D gene. This CDR3 contains 18 residues. Germline V gene data show CDR1 as MNHNS and CDR2 as SASEGT. V dropped 0 bases and J dropped 0 bases, with 15 bases sitting between them. CDR3 protein: CASSEALYGESSYNEQFF. DNA for the CDR3: TGTGCCAGCAGTGAAGCGCTGTATGGGGAAAGCTCCTACAATGAGCAGTTCTTC.

The DNA for the CDR3 is TGTGCCAGCAGTCGCAGATCGGGGGCAGAGACCCAGTACTTC. Encoded protein: CASSRRSGAETQYF. The chain couples TRBV7-3 to TRBJ2-5, with D tentatively TRBD1 or TRBD2 (6 bases each). This CDR3 contains 14 residues. Germline CDR1 reads SGHTA; CDR2 reads FQGTGA. V was pared by 6 bases and J by 4 bases, with 15 bases between.

This rearrangement joins TRBV24-1 to TRBJ2-2; D may be TRBD1 (6 bases). CDR3 length: 14 amino acids. V was trimmed by 5 bases and J by 4 bases, leaving 10 bases between them. The V gene's germline CDR1 is KGHDR and CDR2 SFDVKD. CDR3 in amino acids: CATSGRGGTGELFF. In DNA form, the CDR3 reads TGTGCCACCAGTGGTCGAGGGGGCACCGGGGAGCTGTTTTTT.

The chain joins TRBV25-1 to TRBJ2-7; 7 bases align to TRBD1. Losses at the gene ends were 4 bases for V and 2 bases for J; bases not matched to a gene: 14. The CDR3 spans 17 residues. Germline values: CDR1 MGHDK, CDR2 SYGVNS. The CDR3 sequence: CASSVRLGTAKAYEQYF. DNA for the CDR3: TGTGCCAGCAGTGTTCGCCTCGGGACAGCTAAAGCCTACGAGCAGTACTTC.

This clonotype was counted only a few times. This chain uses TRBV9 with TRBJ2-3; 7 nucleotides agree with TRBD2. CDR1 and CDR2 (germline): SGDLS, YYNGEE. V gave up 2 bases and J gave up 0 bases; unmatched junction bases: 6. The length of the CDR3 is 16 residues. The DNA for the CDR3 is TGTGCCAGCAGCGTGAGTGGCGGGAGTAGCACAGATACGCAGTATTTT. Residues: CASSVSGGSSTDTQYF.

This chain uses TRBV7-6 with TRBJ2-1; maybe TRBD2 (5 bases). The germline V gene has CDR1 SGHVS and CDR2 FNYEAQ. Trimming shortened V by 5 bases and J by 0 bases, and 11 bases separated the two germline ends. The CDR3 sequence is 15 residues long. The CDR3 region has the DNA TGTGCCAGCAGCGTTGGTCGGGACTCCTACAATGAGCAGTTCTTC. Protein: CASSVGRDSYNEQFF.

This clonotype was counted many times. This CDR3 reads CASSPGPGGNTIYF. DNA of the CDR3: TGTGCCAGCAGCCCAGGACCCGGCGGAAACACCATATATTTT. V gene TRBV7-3 combines with J gene TRBJ1-3; the D is unclear. The CDR3 loop spans 14 amino acids. The V gene's germline CDR1 is SGHTA and CDR2 FQGTGA. V was shortened by 5 bases and J by 4 bases, with 12 bases between the two germline ends.

The chain couples TRBV12-3 or TRBV12-4 to TRBJ1-6, with TRBD1 matching 9 bases. J lost 9 bases, V lost 1 base, and 7 bases had no gene match. There are 16 residues in the CDR3. The CDR3 DNA follows: TGTGCCAGCAGTTTAGGACAGGGGGTTGGAATTTCACCCCTCCACTTT. This encodes CASSLGQGVGISPLHF.